This TCR beta chain was sequenced for a study of OX40 agonist ivuxolimab in advanced cancers. The assay was immunoSEQ multiplex PCR, and TCRdb's table has in-frame clones only and misses some. The sample consists of about 94,000 clones, approximately 95% of them appearing once. Germline assignment: CDR1 KGHSH and CDR2 LQKENI. CDR3 length: 14 amino acids. Germline trimming cut 2 bases from V and 4 bases from J; bases unmatched to any gene: 4. This chain uses TRBV18 with TRBJ2-5, with 7 bases lining up with TRBD2. Sequenced here: CD4+ or CD8+ T cells sorted from blood, sampled in a trial of the OX40 agonist ivuxolimab. The TCR sequence derives from an adult with an advanced solid tumor such as melanoma, head and neck, liver or kidney cancer. CDR3 bases: TGTGCCAGCTCACCAGGGGGAGGGAGAGAGACCCAGTACTTC. It codes for CASSPGGGRETQYF.